This T cell receptor (beta chain) was profiled in a study of blood T cell repertoires in COVID-19. This CDR3 is built from 16 residues. Germline V CDR1 and CDR2: SGHRS, YFSETQ. The germline V and J ends were trimmed by 1 base and 8 bases, with 18 bases remaining between them. Some clones are missing from TCRdb's copy, which holds only in-frame ones; the method was immunoSEQ multiplex PCR. The sample carries 110,000 to 150,000 clones, around 73% recorded once. This chain uses TRBV5-1 with TRBJ1-4, with a possible D match to TRBD1 (5 bases). The material sequenced was PBMCs or T cells enriched from blood (not recorded which). This sequence originates from a woman aged 50 to 60 who had recovered from COVID-19. CDR3 amino acids: CASSLNPGADYEKLFF. CDR3 coding DNA: TGCGCCAGCAGCTTGAATCCTGGGGCGGATTACGAAAAACTGTTTTTT.